This TCR beta chain emerged from a study of blood T cells in healthy people across ages (dated by TCRdb to between 2014 and 2017). Context from the whole study: In model experiments, template switching captured about one uniquely barcoded TCR beta cDNA molecule for every two T cells. Using deep sequencing normalized with unique cDNA molecular identifiers, the study measured how TCR beta repertoire diversity changes with age. Four age groups were formed from the donors: young (average about 17 years), middle-aged (around 39), aged (under 70) and long-lived (about 80). To avoid experimental bias, donors of different ages were randomly spread across the sequencing lanes. For two donors (one aged 18 to 29 and one aged 80 or older), the study analyzed two additional independent replicas of 1 million unique cDNA reads from the same blood draw.

Paper-wide results and their limitations: The CMV infection status of donors was not known, potentially confounding age-related changes in expanded clonotypes. Observed TCR beta diversity per million T cells fell roughly linearly with age, and a significant reduction was already apparent by age roughly 40. Compared with the aged group, the long-lived group had more naive CD4+ T cells, fewer expanded clones and increased TCR diversity, suggesting age selection. Estimates of total diversity from one million sequenced T cells were regarded as lower bounds and underestimates. Since profiling was done on bulk unsorted PBMCs, naive and antigen-experienced compartments could not be conclusively compared. Observed TCR beta diversity correlated strongly with the percentage of naive T cells measured by flow cytometry.

Library method: 5' RACE. TCRdb shows the sequencer as Illumina HiSeq 2500. A second PCR of about 7 to 12 cycles was run with a J-beta primer mix and a sample-barcoded 5' primer. A unique molecular identifier was introduced onto each TCR beta cDNA molecule by a template-switch 5' adaptor carrying 12 random nucleotides. Each sample yielded at least 2.5 million CDR3-containing paired-end reads. First-strand cDNA synthesis was performed from all RNA using the Mint cDNA synthesis kit, with priming by a TRBC-specific oligonucleotide. All cDNA was treated with uracil-DNA glycosylase and then went through a first 18-cycle PCR with the universal primers M1SS and BC2_uni_R. The study's own analysis went as follows. Each sample was normalized by randomly selecting 1 million high-quality reads, each carrying a distinct molecular identifier. Reads with shared molecular identifiers were discarded instead of being binned into consensus sequences. MiTCR, with a Q25 quality threshold and the strictest error-elimination algorithm, was used for CDR3 identification, clonotype clustering and error correction. Lower-bound total TCR beta diversity was estimated with a nonparametric unseen species model using Euler transformation. The public reads were quality trimmed at Q25 with fastp and then assembled into clones with MiXCR by TCRdb, keeping productive beta chains. CDR3 protein duplicates are merged, each entry listing the most common genes and DNA. TCRdb, rather than the study authors, made the V and J calls. The sample records fewer than 1 million distinct CDR3 sequences, around 45% of which are singletons. The leading ten clones occupy under 20% of the sample.

This clonotype was detected only a few times. The antigen it binds to is not known. No base quality information exists; no much larger clone differs at one position. From the cysteine through the phenylalanine, the CDR3 covers 17 amino acids. Only CDR3 DNA is held: 51 bases, read in frame from base 1. CDR1 and CDR2, per the germline V gene (reference sequence), are SGHKS and YYEKEE. V loses 4 bases, J loses 0 bases, and the germline ends lie 17 bases apart. Systemically healthy Caucasian individuals from Russia, 35 to 50 in total and aged about 6 to 90 years, were included as donors. Each donor gave ten milliliters of peripheral blood, collected into EDTA-treated Vacutainer tubes. Ficoll-Paque density-gradient centrifugation was used to isolate PBMCs, with at least 6.5 million obtained per sample. Total RNA, at least 5 micrograms per sample, was extracted from PBMCs with Trizol reagent. For every donor, an aliquot of PBMCs went through flow cytometry to measure the percentages of naive CD45RAhigh/CD27high T cells.

The chain links TRBV5-5 with TRBJ2-1, with a tentative D gene TRBD1 over 6 matching bases. Sequencing input: blood. The origin of this receptor is a man in his sixties in good health. The CDR3 region reads CASSRTGTPSSYNEQFF. Here is the DNA: TGTGCCAGCAGCAGAACCGGGACACCGAGCTCCTACAATGAGCAGTTCTTC.